This T cell receptor beta chain was sequenced during a study of T cells in Graves' hyperthyroidism and ophthalmopathy. RNA transcripts served as the template for amplifying TCR beta CDR3 regions. HTBI primers were employed in a first-round RT-PCR of the TCR CDR3. One entry per CDR3 protein, called by TCRdb with MiXCR from the multiplex PCR reads. Of hundreds of thousands of distinct CDR3 sequences listed, 14% to 15% are singletons. Points from the study as a whole: A 13 V-J model separated ophthalmopathy from stable hyperthyroidism.

Patients having uncontrolled infection, another autoimmune disease, pregnancy or lactation were not included. Diagnostic decisions used clinical symptoms, serum thyroxine and TRAb, thyroid ultrasound and orbital computed tomography. A remark on this clonotype: The antigen is unknown. This may be a read error, as it is one base from a much larger clone.

Germline V gives CDR1 LGHDT, CDR2 YNNKEL (reference sequence). The CDR3 is made up of 14 amino acids. The junction had 11 bases not matched to a gene; V was cut back by 4 bases and J by 10 bases. The origin of this receptor is a man between 18 and 35 years old with Graves' ophthalmopathy. The specimen was blood. The J gene is TRBJ2-3, the V gene TRBV3-1, with 7 bases that match TRBD2. Here the CDR3 DNA reads TGTGCCAGCAGCCTCTCAGCGGGGTGGGATGCGCAGTATTTT. This translates into CASSLSAGWDAQYF.